These 25 T cell receptor beta chains were sequenced from one sample in a study of regulatory T cells in long-lasting Graves disease. HTBI primers from iRepertoire and Arm-PCR of CDR3 regions yielded the TCR beta libraries. One entry per CDR3 protein results from TCRdb running MiXCR on the multiplex PCR reads. The table lists 240,000 or so distinct CDR3 sequences, around 21% of them singletons. As to time point: newly diagnosed GD, antithyroid drugs for less than 3 months. Construction of the TCR library relied on RNA isolated from PBMCs. The source was peripheral blood mononuclear cells (PBMCs), collected at new diagnosis, from a patient treated with antithyroid drugs. The source is a female donor with Graves disease.

This clonotype was observed a handful of times. The rearrangement joins TRBV19 to TRBJ2-7, with 8 bases lining up with TRBD1. This CDR3 contains 12 residues. After removal of 7 bases from V and 5 bases from J, the junction contained 4 bases not matched to a gene. Germline loops: CDR1 LNHDA, CDR2 SQIVND (reference sequence). Written as DNA, the CDR3 is TGTGCCAGTATGGACAGGGATGACGAGCAGTACTTC. This codes for CASMDRDDEQYF.

In the case of this clonotype: A single base is all that separates this from a far larger clone, so a read error is likely. This chain joins TRBV20-1 and TRBJ2-5, with a possible D match to TRBD2 (6 bases). TRBJ2-1 explains the end of the DNA better; the J call may be wrong. There are 14 residues in the CDR3. CDR1 DFQATT and CDR2 SNEGSKA come from the germline V gene (reference sequence). Here the CDR3 DNA reads TGCAGTGCTAGATTCGCTAGCGAAGACAATGAGCAGTTCTTC. Its protein product is CSARFASEDNEQFF.

This clonotype turned up a few times. The chain combines TRBV4-3 with TRBJ2-5; TRBD1 agrees at 7 bases. CDR1 LGHNA and CDR2 YSLEER come from the germline V gene. This CDR3 has 16 amino acids. V shed 3 bases, J shed 1 base, and the junction held 8 bases outside the gene matches. CDR3 sequence reads: CASSQATGSPQETQYF. Here the CDR3 DNA reads TGCGCCAGCAGCCAGGCGACAGGGTCCCCCCAAGAGACCCAGTACTTC.

Regarding this clonotype: This likely stems from a read error, as it lies one base from a far larger clone. The chain couples TRBV7-2 to TRBJ2-1; D gene unclear. Germline CDR1 and CDR2: SGHTA and FQGNSA. The CDR3 has 14 amino acids. CDR3 nucleotides: TGTGCCGGCAGCTTAGTGGCGTCTTCGGATGAGCAGTTCTTC. Translated, it gives CAGSLVASSDEQFF.

This clonotype was found many times. This chain links TRBV4-3 with TRBJ1-2; D is uncertain. Germline-derived CDR1 and CDR2 are LGHNA and YSLEER. The length of the CDR3 is 15 residues. Trimming took 0 bases from V and 0 from J, leaving 8 bases between them. The CDR3 region has the DNA TGCGCCAGCAGCCAAGACACCAAAGCTAACTATGGCTACACCTTC. Its translation is CASSQDTKANYGYTF.

In the case of this clonotype: A junction end diverges from the germline sequence, so it may reflect a read error. The V and J genes are TRBV13 and TRBJ2-1, with 10 bases that match TRBD2. The CDR3 consists of 15 residues. The germline V gene encodes CDR1 PRHDT and CDR2 FYEKMQ (reference sequence). CDR3 sequence reads: CASSLEQDYSGGRSF. CDR3 sequence (DNA): TGTGCCAGCAGCTTAGAGCAGGATTATAGCGGGGGGAGATCTTTC.

This clonotype was counted at least ten times. The chain carries TRBV20-1 and TRBJ2-5, with D possibly being TRBD1 (6 bases). The V gene's germline CDR1 is DFQATT and CDR2 SNEGSKA (reference sequence). The CDR3 sequence is 14 residues long. The V end lost 0 bases, the J end lost 2 bases, and 10 bases lay between the germline ends. The CDR3 is CSARDPGQQETQYF. The CDR3 DNA sequence: TGCAGTGCTAGAGATCCCGGACAGCAAGAGACCCAGTACTTC.

This clonotype showed up many times. The CDR3 protein is CASSLRTGPNTEAFF. The DNA for the CDR3 is TGTGCCAGCAGCCTCCGAACAGGGCCCAACACTGAAGCTTTCTTT. The V call is TRBV11-2, the J call TRBJ1-1; the D gene is possibly TRBD1 (6 bases). The CDR3 runs 15 residues. Germline assignment: CDR1 SGHAT and CDR2 FQNNGV. Trimming pared 5 bases from V and 2 bases from J, leaving 15 bases between.

The chain recombines TRBV30 with TRBJ2-2; perhaps D is TRBD1 or TRBD2 (6 bases each). The CDR3 totals 17 residues. CDR1 and CDR2 from the germline V gene are GTSNPN and SVGIG (reference sequence). Trimming left V 4 bases short and J 4 bases short, with 22 bases between. The CDR3 is CAWKGGPGRSGTGELFF. In DNA form, the CDR3 reads TGTGCCTGGAAAGGGGGTCCAGGGAGGAGTGGCACCGGGGAGCTGTTTTTT.

The sample holds a few counts of this clonotype. This chain joins TRBV9 and TRBJ2-5; no clear D gene. Trimming pared 0 bases from V and 3 bases from J, leaving 9 bases between. The CDR3 runs to 14 residues. Germline CDR1 reads SGDLS; CDR2 reads YYNGEE. Written as DNA, the CDR3 is TGTGCCAGCAGCGTAGATCCCCAAAAAGAGACCCAGTACTTC. Its protein product is CASSVDPQKETQYF.

The sample holds many counts of this clonotype. The gene calls are TRBV11-2 and TRBJ2-5; 10 bases fit TRBD2. CDR1 is SGHAT and CDR2 is FQNNGV in the germline V gene. This CDR3 is 16 amino acids long. V lost 1 base to trimming and J lost 5 bases; unmatched junction nucleotides: 7. CDR3 loop: CASSLVPSGSDETQYF. CDR3 nucleotide sequence: TGTGCCAGCAGCTTAGTCCCTAGCGGGAGTGATGAGACCCAGTACTTC.

The sample holds many counts of this clonotype. The chain joins TRBV15 to TRBJ2-2; TRBD1 matches 8 bases. This CDR3 region has 13 residues. Losses at the gene ends were 6 bases for V and 7 bases for J; bases not matched to a gene: 4. Per the germline V gene, CDR1 is LNHNV and CDR2 is YYDKDF (reference sequence). CDR3 sequence: CATRRQGNGELFF. Here the CDR3 DNA reads TGTGCCACCAGACGACAGGGGAACGGGGAGCTGTTTTTT.

This clonotype was recorded at least ten times. The CDR3 DNA is TGTGCCAGCTCACCAGGAATTCAAGAGACCCAGTACTTC. Encoded protein: CASSPGIQETQYF. The V and J genes are TRBV18 and TRBJ2-5; D is undetermined. Per germline, CDR1 KGHSH and CDR2 LQKENI. Trimming took 2 bases from V and 2 from J, leaving 6 bases between them. The CDR3 is made up of 13 amino acids.

There are many counts of this clonotype. The genes are TRBV3-1 and TRBJ2-3, with 8 bases matching TRBD1. The CDR3 totals 17 residues. Germline CDR1 reads LGHDT; CDR2 reads YNNKEL (reference sequence). With V trimmed by 1 base and J by 2 bases, 8 bases remained unmatched. The CDR3 loop is CASSQGIRGPHTDTQYF. The CDR3 bases are TGTGCCAGCAGCCAAGGGATCAGGGGGCCCCACACAGATACGCAGTATTTT.

This clonotype occurred many times. The chain recombines TRBV7-9 with TRBJ2-3; TRBD1 aligns across 7 bases. This CDR3 region has 12 residues. Germline V gene data show CDR1 as SEHNR and CDR2 as FQNEAQ (reference sequence). In DNA, the CDR3 is TGTGGGGAACAGGGGCCCACAGATACGCAGTATTTT. Its protein is CGEQGPTDTQYF.

As concerns this clonotype: Possible read error: a much larger clone is one base away. This chain uses TRBV9 with TRBJ1-2, with D possibly being TRBD1 (6 bases). Per germline, CDR1 SGDLS and CDR2 YYNGEE. This CDR3 spans 13 amino acids. The CDR3 bases are TGTGCCAGCAACGTAATACAGGGACGTGGCTACACCTTC. Translating gives CASNVIQGRGYTF.

This clonotype was found many times. The CDR3: CASSQEAEQYF. In DNA form, the CDR3 reads TGTGCCAGCAGCCAAGAGGCCGAGCAGTACTTC. V and J are TRBV3-1 and TRBJ2-7, with unresolved D. Germline V gene sequence: CDR1 LGHDT, CDR2 YNNKEL (reference sequence). CDR3 length equals 11 residues. V dropped 0 bases and J dropped 6 bases, with 3 bases sitting between them.

This chain uses TRBV5-5 with TRBJ2-7; D unresolved. The CDR3 spans 13 residues. CDR1 is SGHKS and CDR2 is YYEKEE in the germline V gene (reference sequence). Trimming cost V 4 bases and J 2 bases, with 10 bases left between them. As DNA, the CDR3 is TGTGCCAGCAGCCCCTCATTGGCCTACGAGCAGTACTTC. Translating gives CASSPSLAYEQYF.

The J gene is TRBJ2-3, the V gene TRBV7-2; 7 nucleotides align to TRBD1. The J call is in doubt because the DNA end fits TRBJ2-7 better. The CDR3 is 15 amino acids. The germline V gene encodes CDR1 SGHTA and CDR2 FQGNSA. The CDR3 is CASSLARQGRYEQYF. As DNA, the CDR3 is TGTGCCAGCAGCTTAGCCCGACAGGGACGCTACGAGCAGTACTTC.

There are a few counts of this clonotype. This rearrangement joins TRBV12-3 or TRBV12-4 to TRBJ1-4; D might be TRBD1 (6 bases). This CDR3 region has 17 residues. V was clipped by 3 bases and J by 0 bases, with 14 bases between them. The CDR3 bases are TGTGCCAGCAGTTTGGTCGGACAGACCTCAACTAATGAAAAACTGTTTTTT. It yields the protein CASSLVGQTSTNEKLFF.

This clonotype came up many times. V usage is TRBV7-8 and J usage is TRBJ1-3; maybe TRBD1 (6 bases). Germline lookup yields CDR1 SGHVS and CDR2 FQNEAQ. Trimming stripped 5 bases from V and 3 bases from J, with 11 bases between. The CDR3 runs 14 residues. CDR3 loop: CASSIQGDGNTIYF. The CDR3 nucleotides are TGTGCCAGCAGCATACAGGGTGATGGAAACACCATATATTTT.

This chain joins TRBV5-5 and TRBJ2-1, with 8 bases that match TRBD1. Germline V gene lookup returns CDR1 SGHKS and CDR2 YYEKEE (reference sequence). CDR3 length equals 14 residues. The V and J ends lost 4 bases and 7 bases, in that order; junction bases with no gene match: 7. CDR3 in amino acids: CASSPRTGSNEQFF. Here the CDR3 DNA reads TGTGCCAGCAGCCCGAGGACAGGGTCGAATGAGCAGTTCTTC.

Ten or more counts support this clonotype. V gene TRBV29-1 combines with J gene TRBJ1-5, with D possibly TRBD1 on 5 matching bases. The CDR3 is 12 residues long. Trimming took 7 bases from V and 6 from J, leaving 13 bases between them. Germline CDR1 is SQVTM and CDR2 is ANQGSEA. In DNA form, the CDR3 reads TGCAGCGCCGGGGGGGAGGGTCAGCCCCAGCATTTT. Its protein is CSAGGEGQPQHF.

This clonotype appeared a few times. This may stem from a read error, because a much larger clone lies one nucleotide away. It is likely a read error, because the conserved phenylalanine at the end of the CDR3 is missing. The V gene is TRBV11-2, the J gene TRBJ2-1; TRBD2 agrees at 7 bases. Unmatched junction bases numbered 10, after V lost 5 bases and J lost 6 bases. The CDR3 consists of 15 residues. Germline V gene data show CDR1 as SGHAT and CDR2 as FQNNGV. The CDR3: CASSPGGTLGNEQFS. The CDR3 coding sequence is TGTGCCAGCAGCCCGGGAGGAACCCTAGGCAATGAGCAGTTCTCC.

The V call is TRBV13, the J call TRBJ2-3; 10 nucleotides agree with TRBD1. V lost 1 base and J lost 2; bases outside the gene matches: 3. Germline lookup yields CDR1 PRHDT and CDR2 FYEKMQ (reference sequence). This CDR3 is 16 amino acids long. CDR3 DNA sequence: TGTGCCAGCAGCTTAGAGACAGGGGGCCCCACAGATACGCAGTATTTT. Its protein is CASSLETGGPTDTQYF.